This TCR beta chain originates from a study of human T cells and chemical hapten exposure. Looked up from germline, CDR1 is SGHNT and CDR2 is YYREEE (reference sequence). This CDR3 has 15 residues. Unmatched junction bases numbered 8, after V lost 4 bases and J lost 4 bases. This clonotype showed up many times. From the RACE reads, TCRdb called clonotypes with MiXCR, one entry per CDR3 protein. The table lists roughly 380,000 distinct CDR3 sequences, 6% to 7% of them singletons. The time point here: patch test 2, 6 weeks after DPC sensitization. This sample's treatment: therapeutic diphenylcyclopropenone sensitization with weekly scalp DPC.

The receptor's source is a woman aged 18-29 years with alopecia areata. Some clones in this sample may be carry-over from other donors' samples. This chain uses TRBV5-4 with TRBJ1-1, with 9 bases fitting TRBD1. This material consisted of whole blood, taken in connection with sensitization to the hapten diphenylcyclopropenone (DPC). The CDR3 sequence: CASSNKQGAGTEAFF. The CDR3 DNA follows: TGTGCCAGCAGCAATAAACAGGGGGCAGGCACTGAAGCTTTCTTT.